One sample yielded the 18 T cell receptor beta chains listed below, sequenced in a study of blood T cell repertoires in COVID-19. TCRdb's copy holds only in-frame clones and misses some; the assay was immunoSEQ multiplex PCR. The sample includes fewer than 600,000 clones, approximately 89% seen only once; the top ten take around 0.95%. Sequenced input: peripheral blood. Receptors were obtained from a young man with COVID-19, enrolled during active disease.

This CDR3 is CATRGGLNSPLHF. The CDR3 DNA sequence: TGTGCCACCCGGGGAGGGCTAAATTCACCCCTCCACTTT. The chain combines TRBV19 with TRBJ1-6; D remains ambiguous. The CDR3 spans 13 residues. Trimming pared 10 bases from V and 7 bases from J, leaving 14 bases between. Germline V CDR1 and CDR2: LNHDA, SQIVND (reference sequence).

The chain uses TRBV7-6 and TRBJ2-3; TRBD2 agrees at 8 bases. In germline, CDR1 is SGHVS, CDR2 FNYEAQ. The J segment lost 3 bases and the V segment lost 0 bases, leaving 5 bases of the junction unmatched. The CDR3 is 16 residues long. The CDR3 DNA follows: TGTGCCAGCAGCTTAGCGAGCGGGGGATATACAGATACGCAGTATTTT. It encodes CASSLASGGYTDTQYF.

V is TRBV11-2 and J is TRBJ1-4; D is ambiguous. CDR1 and CDR2 from the germline V gene are SGHAT and FQNNGV. This CDR3 region has 14 residues. Deletions cut 6 bases from V and 0 bases from J, with 8 bases between. CDR3 sequence reads: CASRVTPTNEKLFF. For the CDR3, the DNA is TGTGCCAGCAGAGTAACACCAACTAATGAAAAACTGTTTTTT.

About this clone: One end of the junction fails to match germline, which may point to a read error. The V call is TRBV29-1, the J call TRBJ2-3; TRBD1 might be the D (6 bases). Germline loops: CDR1 SQVTM, CDR2 ANQGSEA. The CDR3 totals 14 residues. The CDR3 spells CPGVQGNWTDTQYF. The CDR3 bases are TGTCCCGGGGTACAGGGCAACTGGACAGATACGCAGTATTTT.

The CDR3 nucleotides are TGTGCCAGCAGCTTCATGGGACAGGGCTACGAGCAGTACTTC. Its translation: CASSFMGQGYEQYF. V and J are TRBV5-6 and TRBJ2-7; the match to TRBD1 covers 9 bases. The CDR3 totals 14 residues. From germline, CDR1 is SGHDT and CDR2 YYEEEE. V dropped 2 bases and J dropped 3; count of bases not matched to a gene: 3.

V is TRBV2 and J is TRBJ2-2, with 12 bases fitting TRBD2. This CDR3 contains 17 residues. V lost 8 bases, J lost 3 bases, and 10 bases stayed unmatched. The germline CDR1 and CDR2 sequences are SNHLY and FYNNEI. The CDR3 region has the DNA TGTGCCAGCTCATACGGACTAGCGGGGTCCCACACCGGGGAGCTGTTTTTT. This sequence encodes CASSYGLAGSHTGELFF.

This rearrangement joins TRBV11-2 to TRBJ2-7; TRBD2 matches 10 bases. Germline V CDR1 and CDR2: SGHAT, FQNNGV. The CDR3 length is 17 residues. Trimming cost V 5 bases and J 5 bases; bases outside gene matches: 15. The CDR3 region is CASSLAGLAGVRDEQYF. The CDR3 coding sequence is TGTGCCAGCAGCCTAGCGGGGCTAGCGGGAGTAAGAGACGAGCAGTACTTC.

V is TRBV7-9 and J is TRBJ1-2; 7 nucleotides align to TRBD1. Germline CDR1 and CDR2: SEHNR and FQNEAQ (reference sequence). The CDR3 consists of 16 residues. With 5 bases clipped from V and 3 bases from J, the junction kept 12 bases outside the gene matches. Here the CDR3 reads CASSPTGSRADYGYTF. Here the CDR3 DNA reads TGTGCCAGCAGCCCGACAGGGTCCCGGGCCGACTATGGCTACACCTTC.

The rearrangement links TRBV5-1 to TRBJ2-3; D may be TRBD1 (6 bases). The V and J ends lost 2 bases and 6 bases respectively, with 13 bases between them. Germline CDR1 and CDR2: SGHRS and YFSETQ. CDR3 length equals 14 residues. The CDR3: CASSLDPQGDTQYF. The CDR3 nucleotides are TGCGCCAGCAGCTTAGACCCACAGGGCGATACGCAGTATTTT.

The chain carries TRBV6-1 and TRBJ2-5; TRBD2 matches 9 bases. This CDR3 has 15 residues. V trimming: 3 bases; J trimming: 5 bases; junction bases outside the gene matches: 7. The V gene's germline CDR1 is MNHNS and CDR2 SASEGT. CDR3 protein: CASSEGGGAFETQYF. CDR3 nucleotides: TGTGCCAGCAGTGAGGGCGGGGGGGCCTTTGAGACCCAGTACTTC.

The chain links TRBV6-5 to TRBJ2-5; 7 bases agree with TRBD1. Germline V gene sequence: CDR1 MNHEY, CDR2 SVGAGI. This CDR3 is built from 15 residues. The V gene end was trimmed by 2 bases and the J gene end by 3 bases; junction bases not matched to a gene: 6. The CDR3 sequence: CASSYGTAKEETQYF. CDR3 bases: TGTGCCAGCAGTTACGGGACAGCCAAAGAAGAGACCCAGTACTTC.

The genes are TRBV5-1 and TRBJ1-5; D is undetermined. With 1 base removed from V and 4 bases from J, the gap between germline ends came to 12 bases. Looked up from germline, CDR1 is SGHRS and CDR2 is YFSETQ. CDR3 length: 15 residues. For the CDR3, the DNA is TGCGCCAGCAGCTTGCTTGGGAGGCTAAATCAGCCCCAGCATTTT. Amino acid sequence: CASSLLGRLNQPQHF.

V is TRBV28 and J is TRBJ1-1, with 9 bases matching TRBD1. The CDR3 consists of 13 residues. V shed 6 bases, J shed 1 base, and the junction held 0 bases outside the gene matches. CDR1 is MDHEN, CDR2 SYDVKM, per germline. DNA for the CDR3: TGTGCCAGCAGGGGACAGGGGAACACTGAAGCTTTCTTT. Translated: CASRGQGNTEAFF.

The sample holds one count of this clone. V and J are TRBV24-1 and TRBJ2-2, with a weak D call TRBD2 (5 bases). There are 13 residues in the CDR3. The V gene's germline CDR1 is KGHDR and CDR2 SFDVKD. Trimming took 2 bases from V and 6 from J, leaving 6 bases between them. The CDR3 nucleotides are TGTGCCACCAGTGATTGGGGAGCCGGGGAGCTGTTTTTT. Translating it yields CATSDWGAGELFF.

The chain joins TRBV10-3 to TRBJ2-7; 8 bases line up with TRBD2. CDR1 is ENHRY, CDR2 SYGVKD, per germline. V dropped 6 bases and J dropped 3; count of bases not matched to a gene: 7. The CDR3 sequence is 14 residues long. Here the CDR3 reads CAISVAGRNYEQYF. CDR3 nucleotides: TGTGCCATCAGCGTAGCGGGACGGAACTACGAGCAGTACTTC.

This chain joins TRBV5-1 and TRBJ2-1; tentatively, D is TRBD1 (6 bases). Germline V gene data show CDR1 as SGHRS and CDR2 as YFSETQ. This CDR3 comprises 14 residues. V was clipped by 1 base and J by 2 bases, with 7 bases between them. The DNA of the CDR3 is TGCGCCAGCAGCTTGACAGGGCCCTACAATGAGCAGTTCTTC. It specifies CASSLTGPYNEQFF.

The V call is TRBV4-2, the J call TRBJ2-1, with 11 bases aligning to TRBD2. V dropped 3 bases and J dropped 8; count of bases not matched to a gene: 9. Germline loops: CDR1 LGHNA, CDR2 YNFKEQ. CDR3 length: 16 amino acids. The CDR3 nucleotides are TGTGCCAGCAGCCATCAACTAACTAGCGGGGGTGATGAGCAGTTCTTC. It codes for CASSHQLTSGGDEQFF.

This sequence joins TRBV6-1 and TRBJ2-1, with 7 bases fitting TRBD1. CDR3 length: 13 residues. Germline CDR1 reads MNHNS; CDR2 reads SASEGT. V dropped 3 bases and J dropped 9; count of bases not matched to a gene: 5. The CDR3 DNA sequence: TGTGCCAGCAGTGAGGACAGGCGCGGTGAGCAGTTCTTC. This codes for CASSEDRRGEQFF.